What follows are 11 T cell receptor beta chains derived from one specimen sequenced in a study of shared clonotypes between healthy human individuals. Produced via immunoSEQ multiplex PCR; TCRdb's table is partial and in-frame only. Here the sample spans approximately 1,500,000 clones, roughly 96% being singletons. The sample was naive CD4+ T cells sorted from blood. The subset here: CD45RA+ positively selected. Source of these receptors: a man between 25 and 39 years old in good health.

V and J are TRBV25-1 and TRBJ2-1, with 10 bases aligning to TRBD1. CDR1 MGHDK and CDR2 SYGVNS come from the germline V gene. V shed 7 bases, J shed 3 bases, and the junction held 3 bases outside the gene matches. CDR3 length equals 14 residues. For the CDR3, the DNA is TGTGCCAGCAAAAGGGACAGGGGCTACAATGAGCAGTTCTTC. Protein product: CASKRDRGYNEQFF.

This sequence joins TRBV10-3 and TRBJ1-1; no reliable D call. CDR3 length: 12 residues. The V gene's germline CDR1 is ENHRY and CDR2 SYGVKD. V shed 1 base and J shed 3 bases, with 3 bases lying between them. CDR3 loop: CAISEFYTEAFF. CDR3 coding DNA: TGTGCCATCAGTGAGTTTTACACTGAAGCTTTCTTT.

V and J are TRBV5-1 and TRBJ2-5; D gene uncertain. Germline-derived CDR1 and CDR2 are SGHRS and YFSETQ. Trimming left V 0 bases short and J 2 bases short, with 11 bases between. CDR3 size: 15 residues. CDR3 nucleotide sequence: TGCGCCAGCAGCTTGGAGGGCAACTCACAAGAGACCCAGTACTTC. This gives the protein CASSLEGNSQETQYF.

This chain links TRBV15 with TRBJ1-3, with 7 bases lining up with TRBD1. The trim removed 1 base at V and 0 bases at J, leaving 3 bases unmatched. Germline loops: CDR1 LNHNV, CDR2 YYDKDF (reference sequence). This CDR3 has 16 amino acids. The CDR3 here is CATSRGKGASGNTIYF. CDR3 DNA: TGTGCCACCAGCAGAGGTAAGGGGGCCTCTGGAAACACCATATATTTT.

The CDR3 loop reads CASSIDPSPVAELFF. The DNA for the CDR3 is TGTGCCAGTAGTATAGATCCCTCGCCCGTCGCGGAGCTGTTTTTT. The chain recombines TRBV19 with TRBJ2-2; unclear D gene. In germline, CDR1 is LNHDA, CDR2 SQIVND (reference sequence). The CDR3 runs to 15 residues. V shed 0 bases and J shed 10 bases, with 15 bases lying between them.

J is TRBJ1-2 and V is TRBV9; D unclear. With 3 bases removed from V and 5 bases from J, the gap between germline ends came to 20 bases. This CDR3 region has 16 residues. Germline CDR1 is SGDLS and CDR2 is YYNGEE. The CDR3 coding sequence is TGTGCCAGCAGCGGTGGTGGCGGAAACCGTACTTATGGCTACACCTTC. Encoded protein: CASSGGGGNRTYGYTF.

The chain couples TRBV10-3 to TRBJ2-1, with TRBD1 matching over 9 bases. The CDR3 totals 21 residues. V trimming: 4 bases; J trimming: 4 bases; junction bases outside the gene matches: 23. Germline CDR1 ENHRY, CDR2 SYGVKD. The CDR3 DNA sequence: TGTGCCATCAGTGGGGACAGGGTGGGGACTCGTACCAACCGACCATACAATGAGCAGTTCTTC. Protein: CAISGDRVGTRTNRPYNEQFF.

The chain uses TRBV5-6 and TRBJ2-1, with 10 nucleotides matching TRBD2. The CDR3 consists of 14 residues. Looked up from germline, CDR1 is SGHDT and CDR2 is YYEEEE. J was trimmed by 5 bases and V by 2 bases; bases with no gene match: 1. CDR3 sequence: CASSLAGGDNEQFF. The CDR3 bases are TGTGCCAGCAGCTTAGCGGGAGGGGACAATGAGCAGTTCTTC.

The chain couples TRBV15 to TRBJ1-4; 7 bases map to TRBD1. The V gene end was trimmed by 5 bases and the J gene end by 8 bases; junction bases not matched to a gene: 11. This CDR3 region has 15 residues. The germline CDR1 and CDR2 sequences are LNHNV and YYDKDF (reference sequence). CDR3 sequence: CATSPNRQGREKLFF. CDR3 sequence (DNA): TGTGCCACCAGCCCCAATCGACAGGGTAGAGAAAAACTGTTTTTT.

This clone was seen a single time. V usage is TRBV15 and J usage is TRBJ2-7; 7 bases map to TRBD2. V trimming: 0 bases; J trimming: 6 bases; junction bases outside the gene matches: 8. The CDR3 consists of 15 residues. Germline CDR1 is LNHNV and CDR2 is YYDKDF (reference sequence). Here the CDR3 reads CATSRDLAGVGEQYF. CDR3 coding DNA: TGTGCCACCAGCAGAGATTTGGCGGGAGTAGGCGAGCAGTACTTC.

As concerns this clone: One base away lies a much larger clone, so this may be a sequencing read error. The same CDR3 also results from other DNA sequences found in this sample. CDR3 coding DNA: TGTGCCAGCAGAGACAGGGGCCCCTACGAGCAGTACTTC. Protein: CASRDRGPYEQYF. This sequence joins TRBV28 and TRBJ2-7, with 8 nucleotides matching TRBD1. This CDR3 is built from 13 residues. The junction had 3 bases not matched to a gene; V was cut back by 6 bases and J by 2 bases. The germline gives CDR1 MDHEN, CDR2 SYDVKM.